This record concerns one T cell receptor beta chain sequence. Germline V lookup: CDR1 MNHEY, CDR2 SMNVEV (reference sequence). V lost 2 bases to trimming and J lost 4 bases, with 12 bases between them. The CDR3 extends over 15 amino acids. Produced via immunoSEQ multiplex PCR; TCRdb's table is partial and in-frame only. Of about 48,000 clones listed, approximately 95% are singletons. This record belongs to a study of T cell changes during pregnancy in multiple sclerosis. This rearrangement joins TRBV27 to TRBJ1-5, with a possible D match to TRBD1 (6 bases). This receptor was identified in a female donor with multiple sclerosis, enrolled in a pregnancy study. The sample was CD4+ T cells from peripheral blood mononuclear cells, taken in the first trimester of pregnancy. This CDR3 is CASSLASGENQPQHF. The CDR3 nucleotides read TGTGCCAGCAGTTTAGCATCAGGGGAGAATCAGCCCCAGCATTTT.